A single sample is the source of the 22 T cell receptor beta chains below, sequenced in a study of blood T cell dynamics during melanoma immunotherapy. Time point indicated: week 3, after first cycle of checkpoint inhibitor. The method was immunoSEQ multiplex PCR; TCRdb's version includes in-frame clones alone and lacks a portion of them. The table has thousands of clones, 87% seen once. The sample consisted of blood, taken from a patient treated with checkpoint blockade. These receptors were collected from a human donor with melanoma.

The table lists this clone with a few counts. The rearrangement uses TRBV9 and TRBJ1-2; D ambiguous. The V gene lost 2 bases and the J gene lost 4 bases, with 9 bases spanning the gap. This CDR3 spans 13 amino acids. In germline, CDR1 is SGDLS, CDR2 YYNGEE. The CDR3 reads CASSVERGYGYTF. CDR3 DNA sequence: TGTGCCAGCAGCGTCGAACGCGGCTATGGCTACACCTTC.

The chain employs TRBV11-1 and TRBJ2-5; no definite D call. The J call is doubtful: the DNA matches TRBJ2-7 better. The CDR3 is 13 residues long. Germline lookup yields CDR1 SGHAT and CDR2 FQDESV (reference sequence). In DNA form, the CDR3 reads TGTGCCAGCAGCCCCGGACGGCTCTACGAGCAGTACTTC. It is translated as CASSPGRLYEQYF.

The chain combines TRBV5-1 with TRBJ2-3; maybe TRBD1 (6 bases). Trimming removed 4 bases at V and 2 bases at J, with 14 bases between. Germline values: CDR1 SGHRS, CDR2 YFSETQ. This CDR3 has 15 amino acids. The chain's CDR3 is CASSKGDTHTDTQYF. CDR3 in DNA: TGCGCCAGCAGCAAGGGGGACACCCACACAGATACGCAGTATTTT.

The chain joins TRBV9 to TRBJ2-5; 11 nucleotides align to TRBD1. CDR3 length: 15 residues. V trimming: 0 bases; J trimming: 4 bases; junction bases outside the gene matches: 2. Germline CDR1 reads SGDLS; CDR2 reads YYNGEE. This CDR3 is CASSVAGTGGETQYF. The DNA of the CDR3 is TGTGCCAGCAGCGTAGCTGGGACAGGGGGAGAGACCCAGTACTTC. The full variable domain, with the rest looked up from reference TRBV9 and TRBJ2-5, is DSGVTQTPKHLITATGQRVTLRCSPRSGDLSVYWYQQSLDQGLQFLIQYYNGEERAKGNILERFSAQQFPDLHSELNLSSLELGDSALYFCASSVAGTGGETQYFGPGTRLLVL.

The J gene is TRBJ1-2, the V gene TRBV7-2; D call uncertain. The CDR3 runs 12 residues. Germline V gene sequence: CDR1 SGHTA, CDR2 FQGNSA. V gave up 5 bases and J gave up 4 bases, with 8 bases separating them. CDR3 in DNA: TGTGCCAGCAGCACCCGTGGCTATGGCTACACCTTC. Translating it yields CASSTRGYGYTF.

The gene calls are TRBV7-2 and TRBJ2-3, with a weak D call TRBD1 (6 bases). Deletions cut 1 base from V and 6 bases from J, with 14 bases between. The germline gives CDR1 SGHTA, CDR2 FQGNSA. The CDR3 is made up of 15 amino acids. In DNA, the CDR3 is TGTGCCAGCAGCTTAGGGGAACAGGGACGGGATACGCAGTATTTT. Its translation: CASSLGEQGRDTQYF.

This clone has only a few counts. The chain joins TRBV28 to TRBJ1-5; tentatively, D is TRBD1 (5 bases). V dropped 5 bases and J dropped 7 bases, with 9 bases sitting between them. Germline CDR1 is MDHEN and CDR2 is SYDVKM. This CDR3 is built from 12 residues. The CDR3 DNA reads TGTGCCAGCAGTCTTGACAGCCAGCCCCAGCATTTT. Protein sequence: CASSLDSQPQHF.

This clone was detected only a few times. This chain uses TRBV7-9 with TRBJ1-5; TRBD1 aligns across 7 bases. The CDR3 is 14 residues long. CDR1 is SEHNR and CDR2 is FQNEAQ in the germline V gene (reference sequence). Trimming took 7 bases from V and 5 from J; bases not matched to a gene: 8. The CDR3 spells CASTIGGGDQPQHF. DNA of the CDR3: TGTGCCAGCACCATCGGAGGGGGCGATCAGCCCCAGCATTTT.

This chain links TRBV6-5 with TRBJ2-7; no clear D. Germline-derived CDR1 and CDR2 are MNHEY and SVGAGI. CDR3 length: 14 amino acids. V was cut by 6 bases and J by 7 bases, with 19 bases left in between. CDR3 amino acids: CASRADRFFGEQYF. The CDR3 nucleotides read TGTGCCAGCAGAGCAGATCGATTCTTCGGGGAGCAGTACTTC.

The J gene is TRBJ1-5, the V gene TRBV2; 8 bases fit TRBD1. CDR1 and CDR2 (germline): SNHLY, FYNNEI. Germline trimming cut 6 bases from V and 7 bases from J; bases unmatched to any gene: 14. The CDR3 is 16 amino acids. The CDR3 region is CASRQGDRLSGQPQHF. The DNA of the CDR3 is TGTGCCAGCAGACAAGGGGACAGGCTCTCAGGGCAGCCCCAGCATTTT.

The chain is built from TRBV6-1 and TRBJ1-1; 8 bases line up with TRBD1. Looked up from germline, CDR1 is MNHNS and CDR2 is SASEGT. This CDR3 comprises 11 residues. V trimming: 6 bases; J trimming: 8 bases; junction bases outside the gene matches: 2. CDR3 DNA sequence: TGTGCCAGCAGGAGGACAGGGGAAGCTTTCTTT. Its protein product is CASRRTGEAFF.

CDR3 region: CATNRGQAANQPQHF. The CDR3 DNA sequence: TGTGCCACCAACAGGGGGCAAGCGGCCAATCAGCCCCAGCATTTT. The chain employs TRBV10-3 and TRBJ1-5; 9 positions match TRBD1. V gave up 10 bases and J gave up 3 bases; unmatched junction bases: 10. Germline lookup yields CDR1 ENHRY and CDR2 SYGVKD. The CDR3 loop spans 15 amino acids.

The V gene is TRBV6-1, the J gene TRBJ2-1; TRBD1 or TRBD2 may be the D gene (5 bases each). Germline assignment: CDR1 MNHNS and CDR2 SASEGT. V was shortened by 6 bases and J by 3 bases, with 12 bases between the two germline ends. The CDR3 extends over 14 amino acids. DNA of the CDR3: TGTGCCAGCAGCCGGGACGGAAACTACAATGAGCAGTTCTTC. Translation: CASSRDGNYNEQFF.

The rearrangement joins TRBV5-1 to TRBJ2-2, with TRBD2 as a possible D gene (5 bases). CDR3 length: 13 amino acids. V was cut by 4 bases and J by 6 bases, with 10 bases left in between. The germline CDR1 and CDR2 sequences are SGHRS and YFSETQ. CDR3 in DNA: TGCGCCAGCAGCGCGCCGGGATCCGGGGAGCTGTTTTTT. Translation gives CASSAPGSGELFF.

This sequence joins TRBV27 and TRBJ2-3; 7 bases match TRBD1. CDR1 MNHEY and CDR2 SMNVEV come from the germline V gene (reference sequence). The V gene end was trimmed by 2 bases and the J gene end by 3 bases; junction bases not matched to a gene: 8. CDR3 length: 16 residues. The CDR3 DNA follows: TGTGCCAGCAGTTTAAGATGGCACAGGGGTACAGATACGCAGTATTTT. Protein: CASSLRWHRGTDTQYF.

V usage is TRBV6-1 and J usage is TRBJ1-3, with D tentatively TRBD1 (6 bases). Germline CDR1 is MNHNS and CDR2 is SASEGT. The CDR3 covers 13 residues. V lost 8 bases and J lost 4, with 12 bases in between. The CDR3 region is CASETGSGNTIYF. Here the CDR3 DNA reads TGTGCCAGCGAAACAGGGTCAGGAAACACCATATATTTT.

CDR3 in DNA: TGTGCCAGCAACGGCAGGGCTAATTCACCCCTCCACTTT. Translated, it gives CASNGRANSPLHF. The chain employs TRBV2 and TRBJ1-6, with TRBD1 as a possible D gene (5 bases). Germline values: CDR1 SNHLY, CDR2 FYNNEI. Deletions cut 7 bases from V and 6 bases from J, with 10 bases between. The CDR3 runs 13 residues.

V gene TRBV10-3 combines with J gene TRBJ2-5; the D is unclear. Trimming pared 4 bases from V and 5 bases from J, leaving 17 bases between. The CDR3 is made up of 15 amino acids. Germline V gene lookup returns CDR1 ENHRY and CDR2 SYGVKD. CDR3 protein: CAISGGQSTGETQYF. CDR3 sequence (DNA): TGTGCCATCAGTGGGGGTCAGTCGACCGGGGAGACCCAGTACTTC.

The chain recombines TRBV30 with TRBJ2-3; 7 bases map to TRBD2. There are 15 residues in the CDR3. The trim removed 1 base at V and 6 bases at J, leaving 10 bases unmatched. Per germline, CDR1 GTSNPN and CDR2 SVGIG (reference sequence). The CDR3 loop reads CAWSAQGGILDTQYF. DNA for the CDR3: TGTGCCTGGAGTGCTCAGGGAGGGATTCTGGATACGCAGTATTTT.

The CDR3 DNA sequence: TGCGCCAGCAGCCTCGGAACTCAAGCTTTCTTT. Residues: CASSLGTQAFF. V is TRBV5-1 and J is TRBJ1-1, with D uncertain. The length of the CDR3 is 11 residues. CDR1 and CDR2 from the germline V gene are SGHRS and YFSETQ. The V end lost 4 bases, the J end lost 9 bases, and 10 bases lay between the germline ends.

The rearrangement joins TRBV5-6 to TRBJ1-5; D is possibly TRBD1 (5 bases). CDR3 length equals 15 residues. The V end lost 4 bases, the J end lost 0 bases, and 11 bases lay between the germline ends. CDR1 SGHDT and CDR2 YYEEEE come from the germline V gene. CDR3 nucleotide sequence: TGTGCCAGCAGCGCGACTGGGGGTAGCAATCAGCCCCAGCATTTT. This codes for CASSATGGSNQPQHF. Full variable domain (remainder filled in from reference TRBV5-6 and TRBJ1-5): DAGVTQSPTHLIKTRGQQVTLRCSPKSGHDTVSWYQQALGQGPQFIFQYYEEEERQRGNFPDRFSGHQFPNYSSELNVNALLLGDSALYLCASSATGGSNQPQHFGDGTRLSIL.

The chain has TRBV6-5 and TRBJ1-1; D is possibly TRBD1 (5 bases). This CDR3 has 14 residues. Trimming pared 10 bases from V and 4 bases from J, leaving 19 bases between. Per germline, CDR1 MNHEY and CDR2 SVGAGI. CDR3 loop: CATSGPSGATEAFF. CDR3 bases: TGTGCCACCTCGGGACCCTCGGGAGCCACTGAAGCTTTCTTT.